This TCR beta chain was recorded in a study of T cell responses to AZD1222 COVID-19 vaccine. Broader study findings: At study baseline, merely six AZD1222 recipients were seropositive. The donors showed a predominance of white British ancestry and of females, with possible underestimation of clonal diversity. Close to half of spike-specific TCRs reportedly recognize unmutated variant regions. None of the repertoires were sampled until the peak T cell response had passed.

About this clone: Its antigen is not identified.

The data were produced by immunoSEQ multiplex PCR, yet TCRdb's version contains in-frame clones alone and is incomplete. The sample shows 150,000 to 200,000 clones, about 90% of them seen only once. This CDR3 comprises 15 residues. V lost 4 bases and J lost 2; bases outside the gene matches: 5. Looked up from germline, CDR1 is SEHNR and CDR2 is FQNEAQ (reference sequence). The V call is TRBV7-9, the J call TRBJ2-5; TRBD1 matches at 9 bases. Specimen: peripheral blood, collected on day 0 of MenACWY control vaccination. The TCR originated in an adult in good health. The CDR3 region is CASSSPGQGQETQYF. The CDR3 nucleotides read TGTGCCAGCAGCTCCCCGGGACAGGGTCAAGAGACCCAGTACTTC.